The 24 T cell receptor beta chains in this list originate from one sample, sequenced in a study of T cell repertoires in cytomegalovirus infection. No antigens are known for them. TCRdb reprocessed the reads via MiXCR and lists one record per CDR3 protein. The sample has about 400,000 distinct CDR3 sequences, just under 35% seen once. Sequenced material: cultured PBMCs, taken from culture after CMV antigen stimulation. Source of these receptors: a human donor in good health (CMV status not recorded). Some clones in this sample may be carry-over from other donors' samples.

This clonotype was found many times. The CDR3 spells CASSLRQLAGGWNEQFF. CDR3 DNA sequence: TGTGCCAGCAGCTTACGCCAACTAGCGGGAGGGTGGAATGAGCAGTTCTTC. This chain links TRBV7-2 with TRBJ2-1; 13 bases map to TRBD2. Germline V gene data show CDR1 as SGHTA and CDR2 as FQGNSA. The CDR3 covers 17 residues. V lost 2 bases to trimming and J lost 7 bases; unmatched junction nucleotides: 8.

The chain employs TRBV7-9 and TRBJ2-1, with a weak D call TRBD2 (6 bases). The V and J ends lost 5 bases and 4 bases respectively, with 18 bases between them. This CDR3 is 16 amino acids long. Germline loops: CDR1 SEHNR, CDR2 FQNEAQ (reference sequence). The CDR3 nucleotides read TGTGCCAGCAGCCCGGCTGGCGGAGGGAAATACAATGAGCAGTTCTTC. It yields the protein CASSPAGGGKYNEQFF.

This rearrangement joins TRBV12-3 or TRBV12-4 to TRBJ2-3; D may match TRBD1 or TRBD2 (5 bases each). Between the trimmed V and J ends, which lost 0 bases and 11 bases, there was a span of 9 bases. The CDR3 consists of 12 residues. CDR3 sequence: CASSLAGREQYF. The CDR3 DNA follows: TGTGCCAGCAGTTTAGCGGGACGGGAGCAGTATTTT.

The chain uses TRBV28 and TRBJ1-1, with D possibly matching TRBD1 (5 bases). Germline values: CDR1 MDHEN, CDR2 SYDVKM. V lost 5 bases, J lost 3 bases, and 16 bases lay in between. The CDR3 runs 15 residues. CDR3 nucleotide sequence: TGTGCCAGCAGTGGGGCGGGGGGGGTGGACACTGAAGCTTTCTTT. This translates into CASSGAGGVDTEAFF.

V usage is TRBV7-2 and J usage is TRBJ1-3; D is perhaps TRBD1 (5 bases). The CDR3 loop spans 15 amino acids. V lost 4 bases and J 1 base, leaving 11 bases between the germline ends. CDR1 SGHTA and CDR2 FQGNSA come from the germline V gene. The CDR3 region has the DNA TGTGCCAGCAGCTCCCAGGGAGAATCTGGAAACACCATATATTTT. Its translation: CASSSQGESGNTIYF.

The chain is built from TRBV7-2 and TRBJ2-1; D might be TRBD2 (6 bases). The CDR3 runs 18 residues. Trimming took 3 bases from V and 4 from J, leaving 22 bases between them. The V gene's germline CDR1 is SGHTA and CDR2 FQGNSA. The CDR3 DNA sequence: TGTGCCAGCAGCTTCTCTCTGGGAGGCCAGAGAGGATACAATGAGCAGTTCTTC. It yields the protein CASSFSLGGQRGYNEQFF. Full variable domain (remainder filled in from reference TRBV7-2 and TRBJ2-1): GAGVSQSPSNKVTEKGKDVELRCDPISGHTALYWYRQSLGQGLEFLIYFQGNSAPDKSGLPSDRFSAERTGGSVSTLTIQRTQQEDSAVYLCASSFSLGGQRGYNEQFFGPGTRLTVL.

In this sample, this clonotype turned up a few times. V gene TRBV6-5 combines with J gene TRBJ2-1; 14 nucleotides agree with TRBD2. The CDR3 spans 15 residues. Germline V gene data show CDR1 as MNHEY and CDR2 as SVGAGI. V gave up 2 bases and J gave up 6 bases; unmatched junction bases: 0. The CDR3, as DNA: TGTGCCAGCAGTTACGGGACTAGCGGGAGCAATGAGCAGTTCTTC. Translating it yields CASSYGTSGSNEQFF.

The chain uses TRBV6-1 and TRBJ2-1, with a tentative D call TRBD1 (5 bases). Trimming removed 0 bases from V and 8 bases from J, with 14 bases in between. The CDR3 runs 15 residues. Germline CDR1 MNHNS, CDR2 SASEGT. CDR3 loop: CASSEALQGNHEQFF. DNA for the CDR3: TGTGCCAGCAGTGAAGCGCTTCAGGGTAACCATGAGCAGTTCTTC.

The chain joins TRBV30 to TRBJ2-7, with D perhaps given as TRBD1 or TRBD2 (6 bases each). The CDR3 has 15 amino acids. Trimming left V 3 bases short and J 4 bases short, with 19 bases between. The germline V gene encodes CDR1 GTSNPN and CDR2 SVGIG (reference sequence). The chain's CDR3 is CAWSEGGSREYEQYF. The CDR3 region has the DNA TGTGCCTGGAGCGAGGGGGGATCTCGCGAATACGAGCAGTACTTC.

J is TRBJ1-2 and V is TRBV27, with D unclear. The CDR3 sequence is 15 residues long. V shed 5 bases and J shed 4 bases, with 17 bases lying between them. Germline CDR1 MNHEY, CDR2 SMNVEV (reference sequence). CDR3 amino acids: CASSPSVTSLYGYTF. DNA of the CDR3: TGTGCCAGCAGTCCTAGTGTGACGTCCCTCTATGGCTACACCTTC.

A remark on this clonotype: One end of the junction does not line up with germline, which may come from a read error. The chain couples TRBV6-1 to TRBJ2-7; 8 nucleotides agree with TRBD2. Germline V CDR1 and CDR2: MNHNS, SASEGT. CDR3 length equals 15 residues. CDR3 in DNA: TGTGCCAGCTGTGAAGAAGCGGGACTAGGTTACGAGCAGTACTTC. Protein product: CASCEEAGLGYEQYF.

V and J are TRBV20-1 and TRBJ2-1; 14 bases fit TRBD2. Germline CDR1 reads DFQATT; CDR2 reads SNEGSKA (reference sequence). V lost 3 bases, J lost 8 bases, and 6 bases stayed unmatched. CDR3 size: 15 residues. The CDR3 DNA follows: TGCAGTGCTAGGGTGACTAGCGGGAGGGTCCATGAGCAGTTCTTC. The encoded protein is CSARVTSGRVHEQFF.

The J gene is TRBJ1-5, the V gene TRBV20-1, with D perhaps matching TRBD1 (6 bases). The CDR3 spans 14 residues. CDR1 DFQATT and CDR2 SNEGSKA come from the germline V gene (reference sequence). The V and J ends lost 3 bases and 2 bases respectively, with 11 bases between them. CDR3 nucleotides: TGCAGTGCTAGTCCCAGGGGTGGCAATCAGCCCCAGCATTTT. Protein: CSASPRGGNQPQHF.

This clonotype was seen a few times. The chain recombines TRBV19 with TRBJ2-1; D may be TRBD2 (6 bases). CDR1 is LNHDA and CDR2 is SQIVND in the germline V gene (reference sequence). V was pared by 5 bases and J by 4 bases, with 12 bases between. The CDR3 has 14 residues. CDR3 in amino acids: CASSSSSGYNEQFF. For the CDR3, the DNA is TGTGCCAGTAGTTCCTCCAGCGGGTACAATGAGCAGTTCTTC.

The gene calls are TRBV20-1 and TRBJ2-4; perhaps TRBD1 as D (5 bases). The CDR3 spans 14 residues. Per the germline V gene, CDR1 is DFQATT and CDR2 is SNEGSKA (reference sequence). V lost 3 bases, J lost 6 bases, and 15 bases lay in between. The CDR3 region is CSASPPVDRNIQYF. CDR3 DNA sequence: TGCAGTGCTAGTCCTCCTGTCGACAGAAACATTCAGTACTTC.

The sample holds a few counts of this clonotype. This sequence joins TRBV12-3 or TRBV12-4 and TRBJ1-5, with TRBD1 identical over 9 bases. The CDR3 length is 14 residues. V lost 5 bases to trimming and J lost 6 bases; unmatched junction nucleotides: 5. The CDR3 sequence: CASSPGTGSQPQHF. The CDR3 DNA is TGTGCCAGCAGTCCCGGGACAGGGTCTCAGCCCCAGCATTTT.

The genes are TRBV6-6 and TRBJ2-1, with 11 bases lining up with TRBD2. From germline, CDR1 is MNHNY and CDR2 SVGAGI (reference sequence). This CDR3 is built from 15 residues. Trimming removed 6 bases from V and 9 bases from J; junction bases left unmatched: 10. This CDR3 is CASRTLGLAGGEQFF. The CDR3 nucleotides read TGTGCCAGCAGGACTTTGGGTCTAGCGGGAGGTGAGCAGTTCTTC.

This clonotype was recorded a few times. The genes are TRBV19 and TRBJ1-1, with no clear D. This CDR3 comprises 14 residues. V gave up 5 bases and J gave up 0 bases, with 10 bases separating them. Germline CDR1 and CDR2: LNHDA and SQIVND (reference sequence). The CDR3 nucleotides are TGTGCCAGTAGTGTCGCGGTCATGAACACTGAAGCTTTCTTT. Translating gives CASSVAVMNTEAFF.

This clonotype has only one observation. The gene calls are TRBV6-5 and TRBJ2-4; 11 positions agree with TRBD2. Per germline, CDR1 MNHEY and CDR2 SVGAGI. This CDR3 contains 15 residues. Trimming removed 6 bases from V and 9 bases from J; junction bases left unmatched: 10. CDR3 residues: CASRVTSGSMGIQYF. CDR3 sequence (DNA): TGTGCCAGCAGGGTAACTAGCGGGAGTATGGGCATTCAGTACTTC.

The genes are TRBV20-1 and TRBJ1-3; 7 nucleotides agree with TRBD1. The germline V gene encodes CDR1 DFQATT and CDR2 SNEGSKA (reference sequence). This CDR3 is built from 14 residues. After removal of 3 bases from V and 4 bases from J, the junction contained 6 bases not matched to a gene. CDR3 sequence: CSASADREGNTIYF. In DNA form, the CDR3 reads TGCAGTGCTAGTGCCGACAGGGAAGGAAACACCATATATTTT.

This clonotype has only a few counts. The rearrangement links TRBV7-9 to TRBJ2-3; no clear D gene. The CDR3 is made up of 12 amino acids. Trimming took 11 bases from V and 4 from J, leaving 13 bases between them. Per germline, CDR1 SEHNR and CDR2 FQNEAQ (reference sequence). The CDR3: CAGSVDADTQYF. The DNA for the CDR3 is TGTGCCGGCTCAGTGGACGCAGATACGCAGTATTTT.

This clonotype has ten or more counts. This chain connects TRBV7-2 to TRBJ2-1, with TRBD2 identical over 8 bases. The V gene end was trimmed by 5 bases and the J gene end by 6 bases; junction bases not matched to a gene: 12. The CDR3 has 16 residues. In germline, CDR1 is SGHTA, CDR2 FQGNSA. The chain's CDR3 is CASSLNPGLGSNEQFF. CDR3 in DNA: TGTGCCAGCAGCCTAAATCCGGGACTAGGATCCAATGAGCAGTTCTTC.

The chain combines TRBV12-3 or TRBV12-4 with TRBJ2-7; D tentatively reads TRBD1 or TRBD2 (5 bases each). CDR3 size: 16 residues. Trimming shortened V by 5 bases and J by 4 bases, and 21 bases separated the two germline ends. As DNA, the CDR3 is TGTGCCAGCAGTGCCCCCGGGACCCCTCGCCGGTACGAGCAGTACTTC. This sequence encodes CASSAPGTPRRYEQYF.

This clonotype was recorded a few times. V gene TRBV7-6 combines with J gene TRBJ2-7; D not certain. The V gene lost 3 bases and the J gene lost 6 bases, with 12 bases spanning the gap. The CDR3 extends over 13 amino acids. CDR1 SGHVS and CDR2 FNYEAQ come from the germline V gene. The CDR3 protein is CASSFEDGGEQYF. In nucleotides, the CDR3 is TGTGCCAGCAGCTTCGAGGACGGTGGCGAGCAGTACTTC. The full variable domain, its missing parts supplied by reference TRBV7-6 and TRBJ2-7, is GAGVSQSPRYKVTKRGQDVALRCDPISGHVSLYWYRQALGQGPEFLTYFNYEAQQDKSGLPNDRFSAERPEGSISTLTIQRTEQRDSAMYRCASSFEDGGEQYFGPGTRLTVT.